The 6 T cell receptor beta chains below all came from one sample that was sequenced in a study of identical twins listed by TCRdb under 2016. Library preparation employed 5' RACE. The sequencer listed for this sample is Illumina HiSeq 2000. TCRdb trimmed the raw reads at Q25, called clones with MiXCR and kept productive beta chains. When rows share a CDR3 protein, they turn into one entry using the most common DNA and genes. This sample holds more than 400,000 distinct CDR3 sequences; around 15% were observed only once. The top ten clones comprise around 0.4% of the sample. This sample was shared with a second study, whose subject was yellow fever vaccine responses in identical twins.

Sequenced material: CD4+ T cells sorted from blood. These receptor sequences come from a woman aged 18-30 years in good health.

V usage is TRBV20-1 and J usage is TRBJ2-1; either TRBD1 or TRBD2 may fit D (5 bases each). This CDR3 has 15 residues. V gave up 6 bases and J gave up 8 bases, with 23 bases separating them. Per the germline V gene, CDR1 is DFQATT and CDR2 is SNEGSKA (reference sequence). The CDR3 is CSAHSGTLLGYEQFF. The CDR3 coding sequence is TGCAGTGCCCATTCCGGGACCCTTCTTGGCTATGAGCAGTTCTTC.

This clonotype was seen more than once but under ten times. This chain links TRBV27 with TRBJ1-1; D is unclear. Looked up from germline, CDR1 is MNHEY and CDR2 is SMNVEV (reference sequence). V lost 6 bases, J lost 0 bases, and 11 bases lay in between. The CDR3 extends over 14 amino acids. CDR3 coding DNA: TGTGCCAGCAGGCCCTGGGGATTGAACACTGAAGCTTTCTTT. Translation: CASRPWGLNTEAFF.

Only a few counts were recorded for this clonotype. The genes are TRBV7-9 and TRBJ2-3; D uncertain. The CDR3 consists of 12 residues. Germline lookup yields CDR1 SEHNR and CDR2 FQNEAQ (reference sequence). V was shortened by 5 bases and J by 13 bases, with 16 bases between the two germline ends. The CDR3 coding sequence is TGTGCCAGCAGCCGCGAAAGTACCCTCGAGTATTTT. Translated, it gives CASSRESTLEYF. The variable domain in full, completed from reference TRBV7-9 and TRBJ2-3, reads DTGVSQNPRHKITKRGQNVTFRCDPISEHNRLYWYRQTLGQGPEFLTYFQNEAQLEKSRLLSDRFSAERPKGSFSTLEIQRTEQGDSAMYLCASSRESTLEYFGPGTRLTVL.

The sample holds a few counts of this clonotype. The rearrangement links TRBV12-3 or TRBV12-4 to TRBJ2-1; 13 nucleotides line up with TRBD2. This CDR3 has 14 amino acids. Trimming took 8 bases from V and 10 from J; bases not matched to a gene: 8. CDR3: CASHRTSGSTEQFF. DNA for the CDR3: TGTGCCAGCCACCGGACTAGCGGGAGCACCGAGCAGTTCTTC.

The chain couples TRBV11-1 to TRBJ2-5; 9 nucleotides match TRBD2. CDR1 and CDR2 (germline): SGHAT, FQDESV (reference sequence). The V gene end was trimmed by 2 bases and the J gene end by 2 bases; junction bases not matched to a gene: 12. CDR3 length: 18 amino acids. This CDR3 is CASSLQVVAGGRQETQYF. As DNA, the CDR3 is TGTGCCAGCAGCTTACAAGTTGTGGCGGGGGGGCGGCAAGAGACCCAGTACTTC.

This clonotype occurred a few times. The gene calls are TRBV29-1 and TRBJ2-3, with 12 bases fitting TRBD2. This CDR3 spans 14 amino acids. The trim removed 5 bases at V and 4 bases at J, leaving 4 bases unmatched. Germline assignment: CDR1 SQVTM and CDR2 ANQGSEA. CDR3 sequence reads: CSVYLAGGPDTQYF. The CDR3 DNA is TGCAGCGTTTACCTAGCGGGAGGGCCAGATACGCAGTATTTT.